This TCR beta chain is from a study of T-cell reconstitution after alpha-beta-depleted transplantation in children. Study-level points and caveats: Reportedly, only several hundred clones from non-depleted graft cells drove alpha-beta T-cell counts at about two months.

Germline lookup yields CDR1 SGHRS and CDR2 YFSETQ. V shed 4 bases, J shed 1 base, and the junction held 2 bases outside the gene matches. The CDR3 length is 14 residues. This clonotype was counted at least ten times. Its antigen is still unknown. It was with unique molecular identifiers that the TCRbeta library was prepared. TCRdb analysed the PCR reads with MiXCR anew, one entry per CDR3 protein. In the table there are more than 25,000 distinct CDR3 sequences, around 6.3% of which are singletons. The specimen comprised PBMCs, mostly from graft donor cells, sampled 180 days after TCRalphabeta/CD19-depleted stem cell transplant. This clonotype was sampled from a male patient younger than 18 who had a stem cell transplant for acute myeloid leukemia, so the T cells may come from the graft donor. V usage is TRBV5-1 and J usage is TRBJ2-5, with TRBD1 identical over 9 bases. CDR3 residues: CASSPTGGQETQYF. For the CDR3, the DNA is TGCGCCAGCAGCCCGACAGGGGGCCAAGAGACCCAGTACTTC.